The present entry profiles one T cell receptor (beta chain) with its context. Its antigen is not identified. This CDR3 spans 14 amino acids. Per the germline V gene, CDR1 is KGHSH and CDR2 is LQKENI. Trimming cost V 5 bases and J 10 bases, with 15 bases left between them. The record originates from a study of CD8 T cells in ankylosing spondylitis. Points from the study as a whole: Clones linked to disease, bearing a CD8+ phenotype, were relatively rare in peripheral blood. Within ankylosing spondylitis blood, a TCR beta motif made up of several highly homologous variants appeared to be characteristic.

Construction of TCR beta libraries was performed using quantitative 5'-RACE with molecular barcodes. Each CDR3 protein is one row after TCRdb ran MiXCR on the 5' RACE reads. The sample carries fewer than 450,000 distinct CDR3 sequences, about a sixth recorded once. The TCR sequence derives from a male donor with ankylosing spondylitis. The chain employs TRBV18 and TRBJ1-6; D gene uncertain. Sequencing was done on a sample of blood, either unsorted or a sorted T cell fraction (not recorded which). The CDR3 coding sequence is TGTGCCAGCTCAACGGACGACGGCACCTCACCCCTCCACTTT. The encoded protein is CASSTDDGTSPLHF.